Listed below are T cell receptor beta chains from one sample, sequenced in a study of cytomegalovirus exposure and HLA in healthy donors. Data came from immunoSEQ multiplex PCR; TCRdb stores just in-frame clones and leaves some out. The sample includes some 79,000 clones, around 79% seen only once; the top ten take approximately 6%. The source material was PBMCs. Receptors were obtained from a male donor in good health and CMV-seropositive. Both conserved end residues are part of each CDR3. D genes are given only for firm matches. The size of a clone is reported for some rows only, either as once, few or many, or as a class for expanded clones.

clone size	V gene	J gene	D gene	CDR3 DNA	CDR3 protein
-	TRBV4-1	TRBJ1-5	-	TGCGCCAGCAGCCAAGGCTGGGGGGAGAATCAGCCCCAGCATTTT	CASSQGWGENQPQHF
once	TRBV6-5	TRBJ1-3	TRBD1	TGTGCCAGCAGTTACACAGGGGAGGCTCACACCATATATTTT	CASSYTGEAHTIYF
once	TRBV7-6	TRBJ1-1	-	TGTGCCAGCAGCGAACAGGTGATGAACACTGAAGCTTTCTTT	CASSEQVMNTEAFF
few	TRBV5-1	TRBJ2-7	TRBD2	TGCGCCAGCAGCTTGGCGGGAGGAGCCGGCGAGCAGTACTTC	CASSLAGGAGEQYF
-	TRBV4-1	TRBJ2-5	TRBD1	TGCGCCAGCACCTACAGGGGGCGGGTTGGGGAGACCCAGTACTTC	CASTYRGRVGETQYF
-	TRBV5-1	TRBJ1-2	TRBD1	TGCGCCAGCAGTCCTGTAGACAGGGTGCTAGATGGCTACACCTTC	CASSPVDRVLDGYTF
-	TRBV18	TRBJ1-1	-	TGTGCCAGCTCACCGGATGGACAGAAAGGGGAAACTGAAGCTTTCTTT	CASSPDGQKGETEAFF
-	TRBV27	TRBJ1-6	-	TGTGCCAGCAGTCCTATCGACAGGTCCCTCCACTTT	CASSPIDRSLHF
few	TRBV6-1	TRBJ1-1	-	TGTGCCAGCAGTCTCTCCCTGGGAGTAAACACTGAAGCTTTCTTT	CASSLSLGVNTEAFF
-	TRBV27	TRBJ2-1	-	TGTGCCAGCGCTCAGGGGTTACCCTACAATGAGCAGTTCTTC	CASAQGLPYNEQFF
-	TRBV4-2	TRBJ2-1	-	TGTGCCAGCAGCCTAGGAGAAAGTTACCAAATAGACCTAGATGAGCAGTTCTTC	CASSLGESYQIDLDEQFF
-	TRBV6-1	TRBJ2-6	-	TGTGCCAGCAAACCTCAGTCAACGGGGGCCAACGTCCTGACTTTC	CASKPQSTGANVLTF
-	TRBV7-9	TRBJ1-4	TRBD1	TGTGCCAGCAGAGAGGGGGCGACCCATTCCGAAAAACTGTTTTTT	CASREGATHSEKLFF
-	TRBV5-6	TRBJ2-3	-	TGTGCCAGCAGCTTGGCCCTCCTCAGCGGCACAGATACGCAGTATTTT	CASSLALLSGTDTQYF
-	TRBV6-6	TRBJ2-5	-	TGTGCCAGCAGGGCGGTGGGGCCGACCCAGTACTTC	CASRAVGPTQYF
-	TRBV5-1	TRBJ2-7	TRBD1	TGCGCCAGCATTCAGGGGGACAGGGGGTACGAGCAGTACTTC	CASIQGDRGYEQYF
-	TRBV15	TRBJ2-3	-	TGTGCCACCAGCAGAGAGCGGGGAAGCACAGATACGCAGTATTTT	CATSRERGSTDTQYF
few	TRBV28	TRBJ1-2	TRBD1	TGTGCCAGCAGTTCGTCCCCCGGGACAGGACGTAGTGGCTACACCTTC	CASSSSPGTGRSGYTF
-	TRBV19	TRBJ2-7	-	TGTGCCAGTACCCCTTCGGCCGGGAACTACGAGCAGTACTTC	CASTPSAGNYEQYF
-	TRBV19	TRBJ1-2	TRBD1	TGTGCCAGTAGAATGACAGGGGGCACGTTTGGCTACACCTTC	CASRMTGGTFGYTF
-	TRBV28	TRBJ2-7	TRBD1	TGTGCCAGCAGGTTGCGGCGGACAGGATTTTACGAGCAGTACTTC	CASRLRRTGFYEQYF
-	TRBV6-1	TRBJ2-7	TRBD1	TGTGCCAGCAGCCGGGACAGGGCACTTGGGGAGCAGTACTTC	CASSRDRALGEQYF
-	TRBV5-1	TRBJ2-1	-	TGCGCCAGCAGGTCAGGAGGTCAAGATGAGCAGTTCTTC	CASRSGGQDEQFF
few	TRBV6-4	TRBJ2-1	TRBD2	TGTGCCAGCAGTGACTCAGCGGGAGTAGGCTACAATGAGCAGTTCTTC	CASSDSAGVGYNEQFF
-	TRBV7-2	TRBJ1-1	TRBD1	TGTGCCAGCAGCTTGATGGGACAGGGCAACACTGAAGCTTTCTTT	CASSLMGQGNTEAFF
-	TRBV28	TRBJ2-7	TRBD1	TGTGCCAGCAGCCAAGACAGGGGAAGTGTCTACGAGCAGTACTTC	CASSQDRGSVYEQYF
-	TRBV7-3	TRBJ2-3	TRBD2	TGTGCCAGCAGCCGTAGCGGGGCTAGCACAGATACGCAGTATTTT	CASSRSGASTDTQYF
medium-sized	TRBV19	TRBJ2-5	TRBD2	TGTGCCAGTAGTATATCCGGGACTAGCGGGTCGGAGACCCAGTACTTC	CASSISGTSGSETQYF
few	TRBV15	TRBJ2-5	-	TGTGCCACCAGCAGAGATTTGGCGGGGATGGGGGAGACCCAGTACTTC	CATSRDLAGMGETQYF
once	TRBV4-3	TRBJ2-3	-	TGCGCCAGCAGCCCCGGGGGTGAAACAGATACGCAGTATTTT	CASSPGGETDTQYF
-	TRBV7-2	TRBJ2-7	TRBD2	TGTGCCAGCAGCTTAAGCGGGGGGGTGGGCTACGAGCAGTACTTC	CASSLSGGVGYEQYF